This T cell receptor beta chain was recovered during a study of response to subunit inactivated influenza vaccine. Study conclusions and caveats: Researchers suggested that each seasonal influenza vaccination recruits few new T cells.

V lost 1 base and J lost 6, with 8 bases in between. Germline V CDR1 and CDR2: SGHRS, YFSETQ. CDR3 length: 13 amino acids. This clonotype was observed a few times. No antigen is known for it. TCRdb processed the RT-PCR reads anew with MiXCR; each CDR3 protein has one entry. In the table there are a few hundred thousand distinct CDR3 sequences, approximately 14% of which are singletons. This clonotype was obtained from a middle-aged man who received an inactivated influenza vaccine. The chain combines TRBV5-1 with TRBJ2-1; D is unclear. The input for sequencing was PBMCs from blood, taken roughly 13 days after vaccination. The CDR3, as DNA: TGCGCCAGCAGCTTGATCAGCTTCAATGAGCAGTTCTTC. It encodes CASSLISFNEQFF.